This entry concerns a single T cell receptor beta chain. The data were taken from a study of blood T cell repertoires in COVID-19. Background on the study: Whether acute or convalescent, the COVID-19 samples came from the United States, Italy and Spain. Nucleic acid was either cDNA or gDNA, and it came from T cells, B-cell-depleted T cells, or PBMCs.

Authors' analysis steps: Reference gene primer amplification yielded estimated nucleated cell counts. Clones were sequenced by immunoSEQ multiplex PCR, and TCRdb holds only the in-frame ones, with some missing. V and J calls plus clone size are reproduced from that table; the DNA served to infer D and trimming. Here the sample spans 250,000 to 300,000 clones, roughly 90% being singletons. The receptor comes from a woman in her 40s who had recovered from COVID-19. The sample consisted of peripheral blood.

The CDR3: CASSQETGYYEQYF. The CDR3 DNA follows: TGTGCCAGCAGCCAGGAGACAGGGTACTACGAGCAGTACTTC. The chain is built from TRBV3-1 (or the pseudogene TRBV3-2) and TRBJ2-7; 7 bases are a match to TRBD1. CDR3 size: 14 residues. With 3 bases clipped from V and 3 bases from J, the junction kept 5 bases outside the gene matches. From germline, CDR1 is LGHDT and CDR2 YNNKEL (reference sequence).